The source of this T cell receptor beta chain is a study of T cell responses to AZD1222 COVID-19 vaccine. General study results and limits: Repertoire sampling was restricted to post-peak T cell response timepoints. Vaccine-associated CD4 TCRs spanned spike, dominant at 160-218 and 743-854. In a largely white British group with more females than males, clonal diversity was possibly underestimated.

This clone was picked up one time. Its target is unknown. Using immunoSEQ multiplex PCR, the repertoire was profiled, and TCRdb retains in-frame clones only, with some absent. The sample includes more than 150,000 clones, about 89% of them seen just once. Germline V gene sequence: CDR1 KGHDR, CDR2 SFDVKD. Between the trimmed V and J ends, which lost 5 bases and 1 base, there was a span of 6 bases. The CDR3 spans 13 residues. Sequences were derived from peripheral blood, sampled 28 days after the second AZD1222 dose. The rearrangement links TRBV24-1 to TRBJ2-3, with D unresolved. The TCR originated in an adult who received the AZD1222 COVID-19 vaccine. The CDR3 spells CATSGGRTDTQYF. In DNA form, the CDR3 reads TGTGCCACCAGTGGCGGCCGCACAGATACGCAGTATTTT.